This entry describes one TCR beta chain. The record originates from a study of T cells expressing NK-cell markers. The overall study: Sequencing of TCR beta repertoires drew on sorted CD3+CD56+NKG2C+, CD3+CD56+NKG2C- and CD3+CD56-NKG2C+ T cells.

Germline values: CDR1 GTSNPN, CDR2 SVGIG (reference sequence). This CDR3 comprises 15 residues. Production of TCR beta cDNA relied on 5'RACE template switching with UMIs. TCRdb re-analyzed the 5' RACE reads; it lists each CDR3 protein once, without DNA. The sample includes fewer than 400,000 distinct CDR3 sequences. Specimen: blood T cells: a sorted CD56 or NKG2C T cell subset, CD4+ or CD8+ T cells, or bulk PBMC T cells (not recorded which). This chain uses TRBV30 with TRBJ1-2; TCRdb calls TRBD1, which cannot be checked without DNA. This TCR was sampled from a man aged 18-70 years in good health. CDR3 residues: CAWKAGQSSNYGYTF.